What follows are 13 T cell receptor beta chains derived from one specimen sequenced in a study of glioma-infiltrating T cells. The iRepertoire nested amplicon-rescue multiplex PCR amplified TCR alpha and beta CDR3s from RNA. Each CDR3 protein is one row after TCRdb ran MiXCR on the multiplex PCR reads. The sample has under 200,000 distinct CDR3 sequences; approximately 30% are singletons. The sequenced material came from glioma tissue, nonneoplastic brain tissue, or PBMCs (not recorded which). The receptors stem from a human donor with low-grade glioma or glioblastoma, undergoing nonglioma brain surgery, or in good health (not recorded which).

This clonotype was counted only a few times. The chain joins TRBV12-3 or TRBV12-4 to TRBJ1-5; the D gene is possibly TRBD1 (5 bases). The CDR3 is 16 residues long. The V end lost 7 bases, the J end lost 2 bases, and 18 bases lay between the germline ends. This CDR3 reads CASMGGGQGRNQPQHF. The DNA of the CDR3 is TGTGCCAGCATGGGGGGAGGGCAGGGACGCAATCAGCCCCAGCATTTT.

This clonotype was seen ten or more times. The J gene is TRBJ1-1, the V gene TRBV12-3 or TRBV12-4, with D possibly TRBD1 on 6 matching bases. This CDR3 has 14 amino acids. The V gene lost 1 base and the J gene lost 1 base, with 7 bases spanning the gap. The CDR3 nucleotides are TGTGCCAGCAGTTTAGTCAGGGGGAACACTGAAGCTTTCTTT. Translation: CASSLVRGNTEAFF.

Note on this clonotype: One junction end disagrees with the germline gene, perhaps due to a read error. The chain links TRBV6-6 to TRBJ2-2; 11 bases are a match to TRBD2. This CDR3 spans 16 amino acids. Germline V gene sequence: CDR1 MNHNY, CDR2 SVGAGI (reference sequence). The CDR3 DNA follows: TGTGGCAGCAGTTACCGGCTAGCGGGAGGACCCGGGGAGCTGTTTTTT. It translates to CGSSYRLAGGPGELFF.

Details on this clonotype: Its ends do not fully match the called genes, so a read error is possible. The genes are TRBV5-4 and TRBJ2-7, with TRBD2 matching 8 bases. The CDR3 is 14 amino acids. Germline lookup yields CDR1 SGHNT and CDR2 YYREEE (reference sequence). The CDR3 loop is CASSPGLGSYEHYF. The CDR3 DNA follows: TGTGCCAGCAGCCCGGGACTAGGTTCCTACGAGCATTACTTC.

This clonotype was recorded many times. J is TRBJ2-2 and V is TRBV28; perhaps TRBD2 as D (5 bases). The germline gives CDR1 MDHEN, CDR2 SYDVKM. This CDR3 contains 14 residues. The V and J ends lost 3 bases and 5 bases respectively, with 10 bases between them. This CDR3 is CASSFGRATGELFF. CDR3 DNA: TGTGCCAGCAGTTTTGGGAGAGCGACCGGGGAGCTGTTTTTT.

The CDR3, as DNA: TGTGCCTGGGACGGCGGACAGGGGCGCCAAGAGACCCAGTACTTC. Its protein product is CAWDGGQGRQETQYF. The V gene is TRBV30, the J gene TRBJ2-5, with 9 bases fitting TRBD1. Germline trimming cut 5 bases from V and 1 base from J; bases unmatched to any gene: 8. The CDR3 has 15 residues. The V gene's germline CDR1 is GTSNPN and CDR2 SVGIG (reference sequence).

This clonotype occurred many times. The chain combines TRBV28 with TRBJ2-7; 7 bases match TRBD2. The ends lost 7 bases at V and 4 bases at J; junction bases unmatched: 22. This CDR3 has 18 amino acids. From germline, CDR1 is MDHEN and CDR2 SYDVKM. CDR3 in amino acids: CASTSAGIFSLSIYEQYF. The CDR3 bases are TGTGCCAGCACCTCAGCGGGGATATTCTCCCTCTCTATATACGAGCAGTACTTC.

This clonotype was seen at least ten times. At one boundary the junction diverges from the germline segment, which might be a read error. This chain joins TRBV4-2 and TRBJ2-7; 12 positions agree with TRBD2. CDR1 LGHNA and CDR2 YNFKEQ come from the germline V gene. CDR3 length: 16 residues. CDR3 region: CASSQDGLAGTYEQYF. The CDR3 DNA is TGCGCCAGCAGCCAAGATGGACTAGCGGGAACCTACGAGCAGTACTTC.

At least ten counts were recorded for this clonotype. This chain joins TRBV20-1 and TRBJ2-7; TRBD2 aligns across 10 bases. V lost 6 bases, J lost 2 bases, and 10 bases stayed unmatched. Germline CDR1 is DFQATT and CDR2 is SNEGSKA (reference sequence). This CDR3 comprises 15 residues. CDR3 region: CSAPGRLAGTYEQYF. Written as DNA, the CDR3 is TGCAGTGCCCCGGGGAGACTAGCGGGTACCTACGAGCAGTACTTC.

This clonotype was recorded a few times. A read error is possible here, since a much larger clone lies one base away. This chain joins TRBV25-1 and TRBJ1-1; D is possibly TRBD1 (6 bases). The germline V gene encodes CDR1 MGHDK and CDR2 SYGVNS. The CDR3 spans 16 residues. The CDR3 nucleotides read TGTGCCAGCAGTGAATTCGGGGGGGCCATGAACATTGAAGCTTTCTTT. Translated: CASSEFGGAMNIEAFF.

This clonotype was observed many times. V gene TRBV4-1 combines with J gene TRBJ1-5, with 7 positions matching TRBD1. Germline CDR1 and CDR2: MGHRA and YSYEKL. CDR3 size: 14 residues. V gave up 4 bases and J gave up 6 bases; unmatched junction bases: 6. CDR3 coding DNA: TGCGCCAGCAGCCGAGAGGGGGCGGGTCAGCCCCAGCATTTT. Protein: CASSREGAGQPQHF.

The chain uses TRBV5-5 and TRBJ1-1, with a possible D match to TRBD1 (5 bases). The CDR3 runs 17 residues. Germline V gene data show CDR1 as SGHKS and CDR2 as YYEKEE (reference sequence). The V end was cut by 6 bases, the J end by 1 base, with 22 bases between. The CDR3 nucleotides read TGTGCCAGCAACCCCACCCTAGGGGTAGGTGGGAACACTGAAGCTTTCTTT. Its translation is CASNPTLGVGGNTEAFF.

This clonotype was counted ten times or more. This chain connects TRBV25-1 to TRBJ1-1, with a tentative D call TRBD1 (5 bases). The germline gives CDR1 MGHDK, CDR2 SYGVNS. V was pared by 6 bases and J by 1 base, with 9 bases between. CDR3 size: 13 residues. CDR3 region: CASRFDRNTEAFF. For the CDR3, the DNA is TGTGCCAGCAGATTCGACAGGAACACTGAAGCTTTCTTT.